The following is a TCR beta chain sequence with its context. The antigen is not known. The sample originates from a study of cytomegalovirus exposure and HLA in healthy donors. Study summary: A data release that came early held 75 million to 85 million unique TCRs from HLA-typed donors. Study-wide points: Apparent HLA restriction characterized most CMV-associated TCR beta chains in a later analysis. When a later analysis compared HLA-associated TCR beta chains with equally common others, the HLA-associated chains turned out to be more clonally expanded and to have lower generation probabilities. It was likely that a cluster of highly shared sequence variants was a sequencing artifact.

Germline loops: CDR1 SGHRS, CDR2 YFSETQ. The CDR3 has 17 residues. Trimming took 4 bases from V and 3 from J; bases not matched to a gene: 9. PCR employed 60 Vbeta and 13 Jbeta primers. The data were produced by immunoSEQ multiplex PCR, yet TCRdb's version contains in-frame clones alone and is incomplete. Here the sample spans approximately 82,000 clones, less than 65% being singletons. This sequence originates from a woman aged 30 to 39 in good health and CMV-seropositive. Sequencing used PBMCs. The V gene is TRBV5-1, the J gene TRBJ2-7; TRBD2 agrees at 14 bases. CDR3 in DNA: TGCGCCAGCAGCGCAAACCCCGGGACTAGCGGGGGCTACGAGCAGTACTTC. This gives the protein CASSANPGTSGGYEQYF.